Listed below are T cell receptor beta chains from one sample, sequenced in a study of blood T cell repertoires in COVID-19. Some clones are missing from TCRdb's copy, which holds only in-frame ones; the method was immunoSEQ multiplex PCR. The sample consists of about 340,000 clones, roughly 86% of them appearing once. Sequencing used peripheral blood. These receptors all come from a woman in her seventies with COVID-19, enrolled during active disease. CDR3s include the opening cysteine and the closing phenylalanine or tryptophan. The order of the fields is clone size, J gene, V gene, D gene, CDR3 protein, CDR3 DNA. A D gene is named only where the DNA matches it firmly. Where a row states a size, it is once, few, many or the class of an expanded clone; other rows omit it.

clone size: NA; J gene: TRBJ1-2; V gene: TRBV24-1; D gene: TRBD1; CDR3 protein: CATSSRDRKRGANYGYTF; CDR3 DNA: TGTGCCACCAGTTCCCGGGACAGGAAAAGGGGGGCTAACTATGGCTACACCTTC
clone size: NA; J gene: TRBJ2-1; V gene: TRBV7-2; D gene: TRBD1; CDR3 protein: CASSFAAQGADEQFF; CDR3 DNA: TGTGCCAGCAGCTTTGCGGCACAGGGGGCGGATGAGCAGTTCTTC
clone size: NA; J gene: TRBJ2-5; V gene: TRBV4-3; D gene: NA; CDR3 protein: CASSLRWASHQETQYF; CDR3 DNA: TGCGCCAGCAGCCTCCGATGGGCTAGCCACCAAGAGACCCAGTACTTC
clone size: NA; J gene: TRBJ1-3; V gene: TRBV9; D gene: TRBD1; CDR3 protein: CASSADRVLYF; CDR3 DNA: TGTGCCAGCAGCGCGGACAGGGTTTTATATTTT
clone size: NA; J gene: TRBJ1-2; V gene: TRBV6-5; D gene: NA; CDR3 protein: CASSYSRTGYGYTF; CDR3 DNA: TGTGCCAGCAGTTACTCTCGCACTGGCTATGGCTACACCTTC
clone size: NA; J gene: TRBJ1-5; V gene: TRBV24-1; D gene: TRBD1; CDR3 protein: CATSGTGNPNQPQHF; CDR3 DNA: TGTGCCACCAGTGGGACAGGGAATCCCAATCAGCCCCAGCATTTT
clone size: once; J gene: TRBJ2-5; V gene: TRBV7-7; D gene: TRBD2; CDR3 protein: CASSLGRVSYYGEETQYF; CDR3 DNA: TGTGCCAGCAGCCTAGGGAGGGTGTCATATTACGGCGAAGAGACCCAGTACTTC
clone size: NA; J gene: TRBJ2-5; V gene: TRBV3-1/TRBV3-2; D gene: NA; CDR3 protein: CASSQGGETQYF; CDR3 DNA: TGTGCCAGCAGCCAGGGAGGAGAGACCCAGTACTTC
clone size: NA; J gene: TRBJ1-1; V gene: TRBV24-1; D gene: NA; CDR3 protein: CATSDRGNEAFF; CDR3 DNA: TGTGCCACCAGTGATCGAGGGAATGAAGCTTTCTTT
clone size: NA; J gene: TRBJ1-2; V gene: TRBV18; D gene: NA; CDR3 protein: CASSPDRIGSYTF; CDR3 DNA: TGTGCCAGCTCACCCGACAGGATAGGCAGCTACACCTTC
clone size: NA; J gene: TRBJ1-2; V gene: TRBV5-1; D gene: NA; CDR3 protein: CASSLTSVSYGYTF; CDR3 DNA: TGCGCCAGCAGCTTGACCTCCGTGAGCTATGGCTACACCTTC
clone size: NA; J gene: TRBJ2-1; V gene: TRBV9; D gene: TRBD2; CDR3 protein: CASSVMRGGADEQFF; CDR3 DNA: TGTGCCAGCAGCGTTATGCGGGGGGGCGCGGATGAGCAGTTCTTC
clone size: NA; J gene: TRBJ2-1; V gene: TRBV7-6; D gene: TRBD2; CDR3 protein: CASSLRLAGTSYNEQFF; CDR3 DNA: TGTGCCAGCAGCTTAAGACTAGCGGGGACTTCCTACAATGAGCAGTTCTTC
clone size: NA; J gene: TRBJ2-3; V gene: TRBV4-3; D gene: NA; CDR3 protein: CASSQDTGTNTQYF; CDR3 DNA: TGCGCCAGCAGCCAAGATACAGGGACGAATACGCAGTATTTT
clone size: NA; J gene: TRBJ1-1; V gene: TRBV29-1; D gene: NA; CDR3 protein: CSVAGFGEAFF; CDR3 DNA: TGCAGCGTCGCAGGGTTTGGTGAAGCTTTCTTT
clone size: few; J gene: TRBJ2-3; V gene: TRBV24-1; D gene: NA; CDR3 protein: CATSNAGTDTQYF; CDR3 DNA: TGTGCCACCAGTAACGCGGGGACGGATACGCAGTATTTT
clone size: NA; J gene: TRBJ1-1; V gene: TRBV7-3; D gene: NA; CDR3 protein: CASSLQGNTEAFF; CDR3 DNA: TGTGCCAGCAGCCTACAGGGGAACACTGAAGCTTTCTTT
clone size: NA; J gene: TRBJ2-5; V gene: TRBV6-5; D gene: NA; CDR3 protein: CASSLQGRETQYF; CDR3 DNA: TGTGCCAGCAGTCTCCAGGGCAGGGAGACCCAGTACTTC
clone size: NA; J gene: TRBJ1-1; V gene: TRBV7-9; D gene: TRBD1; CDR3 protein: CASSVDRDGGEAFF; CDR3 DNA: TGTGCCAGCAGCGTGGACAGGGATGGGGGAGAAGCTTTCTTT
clone size: NA; J gene: TRBJ2-5; V gene: TRBV5-1; D gene: NA; CDR3 protein: CASSLVGGQETQYF; CDR3 DNA: TGCGCCAGCAGCTTAGTAGGCGGCCAAGAGACCCAGTACTTC
clone size: NA; J gene: TRBJ2-3; V gene: TRBV28; D gene: NA; CDR3 protein: CASSLPLSGTDTQYF; CDR3 DNA: TGTGCCAGCAGTTTACCCCTGTCCGGCACAGATACGCAGTATTTT
clone size: NA; J gene: TRBJ1-2; V gene: TRBV28; D gene: TRBD1; CDR3 protein: CASSLGQLTNYGYTF; CDR3 DNA: TGTGCCAGCAGTTTGGGACAGTTAACTAACTATGGCTACACCTTC
clone size: NA; J gene: TRBJ1-6; V gene: TRBV10-3; D gene: TRBD1; CDR3 protein: CAIRDRELSPLHF; CDR3 DNA: TGTGCCATCAGAGACAGGGAGCTTTCACCCCTCCACTTT
clone size: once; J gene: TRBJ1-2; V gene: TRBV3-1/TRBV3-2; D gene: TRBD1; CDR3 protein: CASSLTQGANGYTF; CDR3 DNA: TGTGCCAGCAGTCTGACTCAGGGGGCAAATGGCTACACCTTC
clone size: once; J gene: TRBJ1-4; V gene: TRBV5-3; D gene: TRBD1; CDR3 protein: CARSLSGTGRPDEKLFF; CDR3 DNA: TGTGCCAGAAGCTTGTCCGGGACAGGCAGACCCGACGAAAAACTGTTTTTT
clone size: NA; J gene: TRBJ2-7; V gene: TRBV25-1; D gene: NA; CDR3 protein: CATSTGVTYEQYF; CDR3 DNA: TGTGCCACTAGCACTGGGGTAACCTACGAGCAGTACTTC
clone size: NA; J gene: TRBJ1-4; V gene: TRBV6-1; D gene: NA; CDR3 protein: CASSDLGLRPEKLFF; CDR3 DNA: TGTGCCAGCAGTGATTTGGGGCTAAGACCCGAGAAACTGTTTTTT
clone size: NA; J gene: TRBJ1-2; V gene: TRBV28; D gene: NA; CDR3 protein: CASNKGIGMESGMRGYTF; CDR3 DNA: TGTGCCAGCAATAAAGGGATCGGGATGGAATCGGGCATGCGGGGCTACACCTTC
clone size: NA; J gene: TRBJ2-1; V gene: TRBV5-6; D gene: TRBD1; CDR3 protein: CASSFGIGGYEQFF; CDR3 DNA: TGTGCCAGCAGCTTCGGCATAGGGGGCTATGAGCAGTTCTTC
clone size: NA; J gene: TRBJ1-1; V gene: TRBV7-9; D gene: NA; CDR3 protein: CASSRQKDTEAFF; CDR3 DNA: TGTGCCAGCAGCCGACAAAAAGACACTGAAGCTTTCTTT
clone size: NA; J gene: TRBJ1-5; V gene: TRBV10-3; D gene: NA; CDR3 protein: CAISAGGNQPQHF; CDR3 DNA: TGTGCCATCTCCGCAGGGGGCAATCAGCCCCAGCATTTT